Below, 10 T cell receptor beta chains from the same sample are listed, as sequenced in a study of vaccination and CD4 T cells after COVID-19. Treatment described: approximately nine-day PBMC culture with coronavirus spike peptide pools or control peptides (ViraFEST assay). Harvesting of the unexposed donor's CD4+ T cells predated the COVID-19 pandemic (2011-2018). Oncomine TCR Beta short-read sequencing was applied to DNA from cultured CD4+ T cells. Researchers extracted genomic DNA from CD4+ T cells that had been cultured. In TCRdb, the PCR reads were re-called with MiXCR into one record per CDR3 protein. The table records roughly 10,000 distinct CDR3 sequences, around 32% of them present only once. No antigen is known for these receptors. The specimen sequenced was CD4+ T cells from blood, cultured in vitro. These receptors came from a human donor in good health.

This clonotype has a handful of counts. V usage is TRBV20-1 and J usage is TRBJ1-2, with 8 bases that match TRBD1. The CDR3 contains 14 residues. V trimming: 2 bases; J trimming: 4 bases; junction bases outside the gene matches: 6. Per germline, CDR1 DFQATT and CDR2 SNEGSKA (reference sequence). The CDR3 nucleotides read TGCAGTGCTAGATCGACAGGGGCGGCCTATGGCTACACCTTC. The encoded protein is CSARSTGAAYGYTF.

Only a few counts were recorded for this clonotype. The chain links TRBV19 to TRBJ2-5; 7 bases are a match to TRBD1. V shed 4 bases and J 0 bases; nucleotides not matched to a gene: 5. Germline V gene sequence: CDR1 LNHDA, CDR2 SQIVND (reference sequence). This CDR3 has 15 residues. CDR3: CASSRDGTDQETQYF. CDR3 nucleotide sequence: TGTGCCAGTAGTAGAGACGGGACAGACCAAGAGACCCAGTACTTC.

The genes are TRBV18 and TRBJ2-2; TRBD1 or TRBD2 may be the D gene (5 bases each). The CDR3 is made up of 14 amino acids. CDR1 is KGHSH, CDR2 LQKENI, per germline. Between the trimmed V and J ends, which lost 2 bases and 4 bases, there was a span of 8 bases. CDR3: CASSPLGVTGELFF. The CDR3 region has the DNA TGTGCCAGCTCACCATTGGGGGTCACCGGGGAGCTGTTTTTT. Filled out from reference TRBV18 and TRBJ2-2, the complete variable domain reads NAGVMQNPRHLVRRRGQEARLRCSPMKGHSHVYWYRQLPEEGLKFMVYLQKENIIDESGMPKERFSAEFPKEGPSILRIQQVVRGDSAAYFCASSPLGVTGELFFGEGSRLTVL.

The chain recombines TRBV11-3 with TRBJ2-3; D ambiguous. V shed 0 bases and J shed 3 bases, with 16 bases lying between them. This CDR3 is built from 17 residues. Germline V gene sequence: CDR1 SGHNT, CDR2 YENEEA. The CDR3 DNA is TGTGCCAGCAGCTTAGATTTGTCCTTAAGGGTAACAGATACGCAGTATTTT. This translates into CASSLDLSLRVTDTQYF.

This clonotype has more than one count but fewer than ten. The chain has TRBV6-1 and TRBJ2-7; TRBD1 agrees at 9 bases. V was clipped by 6 bases and J by 4 bases; unmatched bases: 7. Germline V gene lookup returns CDR1 MNHNS and CDR2 SASEGT. The CDR3 is 14 amino acids. The CDR3 protein is CASRGGQGPYEQYF. The CDR3 DNA reads as TGTGCCAGCAGAGGGGGACAGGGACCTTACGAGCAGTACTTC.

The chain employs TRBV28 and TRBJ2-5, with D possibly TRBD2 on 5 matching bases. V lost 1 base to trimming and J lost 0 bases, with 12 bases between them. Germline assignment: CDR1 MDHEN and CDR2 SYDVKM. The CDR3 is 16 residues long. This chain's CDR3 is CASSLFTGKYQETQYF. The DNA for the CDR3 is TGTGCCAGCAGTTTATTTACGGGGAAGTACCAAGAGACCCAGTACTTC.

This clonotype has a handful of counts. The chain carries TRBV19 and TRBJ1-5; 7 bases line up with TRBD1. The CDR3 totals 13 residues. Germline trimming cut 7 bases from V and 9 bases from J; bases unmatched to any gene: 9. Germline assignment: CDR1 LNHDA and CDR2 SQIVND (reference sequence). The DNA for the CDR3 is TGTGCCAGTACTACAGGGGCCAGGGGGCCCCAGCATTTT. This translates into CASTTGARGPQHF.

Only one count was recorded for this clonotype. V usage is TRBV4-1 and J usage is TRBJ2-3; TRBD2 is a possible D gene (5 bases). Germline CDR1 and CDR2: MGHRA and YSYEKL. CDR3 length equals 14 residues. V lost 3 bases to trimming and J lost 4 bases, with 11 bases between them. The CDR3 DNA reads as TGCGCCAGCAGCCAGTCGGACTGGGCAGATACGCAGTATTTT. Encoded protein: CASSQSDWADTQYF.

This clonotype has just a few counts. This chain connects TRBV7-6 to TRBJ2-7; TRBD1 or TRBD2 may be the D gene (5 bases each). CDR3 length: 13 amino acids. Germline CDR1 SGHVS, CDR2 FNYEAQ. Trimming shortened V by 4 bases and J by 3 bases, and 10 bases separated the two germline ends. CDR3: CASSSGTSYEQYF. The CDR3 region has the DNA TGTGCCAGCAGCTCCGGGACCAGCTACGAGCAGTACTTC.

This chain uses TRBV11-3 with TRBJ1-1; D remains unclear. V lost 5 bases to trimming and J lost 1 base, with 5 bases between them. The germline V gene has CDR1 SGHNT and CDR2 YENEEA. This CDR3 spans 12 amino acids. CDR3 protein: CASSPGNTEAFF. The CDR3 nucleotides are TGTGCCAGCAGCCCTGGGAACACTGAAGCTTTCTTT.